Listed below are T cell receptor beta chains from one sample, sequenced in a study of OX40 agonist ivuxolimab in advanced cancers. The method was immunoSEQ multiplex PCR; TCRdb's version includes in-frame clones alone and lacks a portion of them. Of around 77,000 clones in the sample, approximately 90% were seen once. Sequences were derived from CD4+ or CD8+ T cells sorted from blood, sampled in a trial of the OX40 agonist ivuxolimab. These receptors were obtained from an adult with an advanced solid tumor such as melanoma, head and neck, liver or kidney cancer. Each CDR3 is given with its conserved first and last residue. A D gene is named only where the DNA matches it firmly. Expanded clones are given a class, and other clones once, few, many or no size at all.

size: -
V: TRBV21-1
J: TRBJ1-5
D: -
DNA: TGTGCCGGAAGGGACAGGGAGTACGAACAGCCCCAGCATTTT
CDR3: CAGRDREYEQPQHF

size: -
V: TRBV7-2
J: TRBJ2-7
D: TRBD1
DNA: TGTGCCAGCGGGCCAGGGGGCGGCTACGAGCAGTACTTC
CDR3: CASGPGGGYEQYF

size: -
V: TRBV2
J: TRBJ1-2
D: -
DNA: TGTGCCAGCAGGGGGGCCCAAGGCCTCTACACCTTC
CDR3: CASRGAQGLYTF

size: -
V: TRBV19
J: TRBJ2-5
D: -
DNA: TGTGCCAGTAGTATTGTGGGGGGCGCAGAGACCCAGTACTTC
CDR3: CASSIVGGAETQYF

size: -
V: TRBV19
J: TRBJ1-2
D: TRBD1
DNA: TGTGCCAGTAACCCCTCCGGGACAGGGTACTATGGCTACACCTTC
CDR3: CASNPSGTGYYGYTF

size: few
V: TRBV11-1
J: TRBJ2-7
D: -
DNA: TGTGCCAGCAGCTTAACGCACTCCTACGAGCAGTACTTC
CDR3: CASSLTHSYEQYF

size: -
V: TRBV6-6
J: TRBJ1-1
D: -
DNA: TGTGCCAGCAGTCCCCTGAGGGGAGAGGGGACTGAAGCTTTCTTT
CDR3: CASSPLRGEGTEAFF

size: -
V: TRBV7-4
J: TRBJ2-3
D: -
DNA: TGTGCCAGCAGCTTAGGGGTACCAGATACGCAGTATTTT
CDR3: CASSLGVPDTQYF

size: -
V: TRBV27
J: TRBJ1-1
D: -
DNA: TGTGCCAGCAGTAGAGGGACATTACTTGAAGCTTTCTTT
CDR3: CASSRGTLLEAFF

size: -
V: TRBV6-5
J: TRBJ1-1
D: -
DNA: TGTGCCAGCAGTAGATACACTGAAGCTTTCTTT
CDR3: CASSRYTEAFF